These T cell receptor beta chains were read from a single sample in a study of control samples from healthy donors and cancer patients. TCRdb keeps only in-frame clones here, not all; method: immunoSEQ multiplex PCR. The profile shows 260,000 or so clones, over 70% of them singletons. The sample consisted of PBMCs. These receptors were taken from a woman aged 60-75 years with lung cancer. CDR3s include the opening cysteine and the closing phenylalanine or tryptophan. The D gene is left open where the match is weak. Part of the rows lack a size; the others show once, few, many or a class for expanded clones.

D gene: TRBD2
V gene: TRBV5-1
J gene: TRBJ2-3
clone size: NA
CDR3 DNA: TGCGCCAGCAGCTCGCGGGAGGTAACAGATACGCAGTATTTT
CDR3 protein: CASSSREVTDTQYF

D gene: NA
V gene: TRBV9
J gene: TRBJ1-6
clone size: NA
CDR3 DNA: TGTGCCAGCAGCCCCTCAGGACGGGATAATTCACCCCTCCACTTT
CDR3 protein: CASSPSGRDNSPLHF

D gene: NA
V gene: TRBV9
J gene: TRBJ1-2
clone size: NA
CDR3 DNA: TGTGCCAGCAGCTTGGGGGGAAGCTATGGCTACACCTTC
CDR3 protein: CASSLGGSYGYTF

D gene: NA
V gene: TRBV30
J gene: TRBJ1-5
clone size: NA
CDR3 DNA: TGTGCCTGGAGCCCAGTGTCCAATCAGCCCCAGCATTTT
CDR3 protein: CAWSPVSNQPQHF

D gene: TRBD2
V gene: TRBV5-1
J gene: TRBJ2-3
clone size: NA
CDR3 DNA: TGCGCCAGCAGCTTGGCTCTAGCGGGCACAGATACGCAGTATTTT
CDR3 protein: CASSLALAGTDTQYF

D gene: TRBD1
V gene: TRBV10-2
J gene: TRBJ1-1
clone size: NA
CDR3 DNA: TGCGCCAGCGACGCGACAGGGGCGGGTACTGAAGCTTTCTTT
CDR3 protein: CASDATGAGTEAFF

D gene: TRBD1
V gene: TRBV18
J gene: TRBJ1-2
clone size: few
CDR3 DNA: TGTGCCAGCTCACCATTGGAGGCAGGGGGCGCCTTTGGCTACACCTTC
CDR3 protein: CASSPLEAGGAFGYTF

D gene: NA
V gene: TRBV5-1
J gene: TRBJ2-7
clone size: NA
CDR3 DNA: TGCGCCAGCAGCTTCGGTTCCTACTCCTACGAGCAGTACTTC
CDR3 protein: CASSFGSYSYEQYF

D gene: NA
V gene: TRBV2
J gene: TRBJ2-1
clone size: NA
CDR3 DNA: TGTGCCAGCAGTGTAGGGAGTAGCTACAATGAGCAGTTCTTC
CDR3 protein: CASSVGSSYNEQFF

D gene: NA
V gene: TRBV7-8
J gene: TRBJ1-1
clone size: NA
CDR3 DNA: TGTGCCAGCAGCTTTAGCAGGCCCACTGAAGCTTTCTTT
CDR3 protein: CASSFSRPTEAFF

D gene: NA
V gene: TRBV9
J gene: TRBJ2-1
clone size: NA
CDR3 DNA: TGTGCCAGCAGCGTAGAGGGGCGGGTAGGCAATGAGCAGTTCTTC
CDR3 protein: CASSVEGRVGNEQFF

D gene: NA
V gene: TRBV9
J gene: TRBJ2-5
clone size: NA
CDR3 DNA: TGTGCCAGCAGCGTAGGACCGGCCCAGGAGACCCAGTACTTC
CDR3 protein: CASSVGPAQETQYF

D gene: NA
V gene: TRBV3-1/TRBV3-2
J gene: TRBJ1-1
clone size: NA
CDR3 DNA: TGTGCCAGCACCCTAACAAGCAACACTGAAGCTTTCTTT
CDR3 protein: CASTLTSNTEAFF

D gene: TRBD1
V gene: TRBV28
J gene: TRBJ2-7
clone size: NA
CDR3 DNA: TGTGCCAGCTCCTCCCCGGGACAGGGGGCCTACGAGCAGTACTTC
CDR3 protein: CASSSPGQGAYEQYF

D gene: NA
V gene: TRBV27
J gene: TRBJ2-7
clone size: NA
CDR3 DNA: TGTGCCAGCAGTTTATTGGGTGCGGCAGGGCCCTACGAGCAGTACTTC
CDR3 protein: CASSLLGAAGPYEQYF

D gene: NA
V gene: TRBV12-3/TRBV12-4
J gene: TRBJ1-5
clone size: few
CDR3 DNA: TGTGCCAGCAGTTTAGGACAGGCCCAGCCCCAGCATTTT
CDR3 protein: CASSLGQAQPQHF

D gene: NA
V gene: TRBV23-1
J gene: TRBJ2-1
clone size: NA
CDR3 DNA: TGCGCCAGCAGCAAACTCAATGAGCAGTTCTTC
CDR3 protein: CASSKLNEQFF

D gene: NA
V gene: TRBV20-1
J gene: TRBJ1-2
clone size: NA
CDR3 DNA: TGCAGTGCTAGTAGGCAGGGAAGAAGTGTTGGTGGCTACACCTTC
CDR3 protein: CSASRQGRSVGGYTF

D gene: NA
V gene: TRBV4-1
J gene: TRBJ1-5
clone size: NA
CDR3 DNA: TGCGCCAGCAGCCTCGGGGCAGGGGTTGTGGAGCCCCAGCATTTT
CDR3 protein: CASSLGAGVVEPQHF

D gene: TRBD2
V gene: TRBV6-5
J gene: TRBJ2-1
clone size: NA
CDR3 DNA: TGTGCCAGCAGTTTGACTAGCGGGACTTACAATGAGCAGTTCTTC
CDR3 protein: CASSLTSGTYNEQFF

D gene: NA
V gene: TRBV9
J gene: TRBJ2-5
clone size: few
CDR3 DNA: TGTGCCAGCAGCGTGGGGACAATACAAGAGACCCAGTACTTC
CDR3 protein: CASSVGTIQETQYF

D gene: TRBD1
V gene: TRBV10-2
J gene: TRBJ2-1
clone size: few
CDR3 DNA: TGCGCCAGCAGGGGGACAGGGATGGGCAATGAGCAGTTCTTC
CDR3 protein: CASRGTGMGNEQFF

D gene: TRBD2
V gene: TRBV2
J gene: TRBJ2-1
clone size: once
CDR3 DNA: TGTGCCACAGGAGAGGGACTACCCTACAATGAGCAGTTCTTC
CDR3 protein: CATGEGLPYNEQFF

D gene: TRBD1
V gene: TRBV7-9
J gene: TRBJ1-2
clone size: NA
CDR3 DNA: TGTGCCAGCAGCCTTACAGGGGGCGGGTATGGCTACACCTTC
CDR3 protein: CASSLTGGGYGYTF

D gene: NA
V gene: TRBV6-5
J gene: TRBJ1-5
clone size: NA
CDR3 DNA: TGTGCCAGCAGTATAAAGCTGACAGCAAATCAGCCCCAGCATTTT
CDR3 protein: CASSIKLTANQPQHF

D gene: TRBD2
V gene: TRBV27
J gene: TRBJ2-1
clone size: NA
CDR3 DNA: TGTGCCAGCAGTCCGGGACTAGCGAACTACAATGAGCAGTTCTTC
CDR3 protein: CASSPGLANYNEQFF

D gene: TRBD1
V gene: TRBV2
J gene: TRBJ1-1
clone size: NA
CDR3 DNA: TGTGCCAGCACGACAGGGCCGTTAACTGAAGCTTTCTTT
CDR3 protein: CASTTGPLTEAFF

D gene: TRBD2
V gene: TRBV11-3
J gene: TRBJ2-3
clone size: NA
CDR3 DNA: TGTGCCAGCAGCTCCCCTGCGGGAGGGGTCCATTTT
CDR3 protein: CASSSPAGGVHF

D gene: TRBD2
V gene: TRBV11-2
J gene: TRBJ2-7
clone size: NA
CDR3 DNA: TGTGCCAGCAGCCGCCGGACTAGCGGGAACTCCTACGAGCAGTACTTC
CDR3 protein: CASSRRTSGNSYEQYF

D gene: NA
V gene: TRBV5-1
J gene: TRBJ1-6
clone size: NA
CDR3 DNA: TGCGCCAGCTCCGTCGGGACAAGCAATTCACCCCTCCACTTT
CDR3 protein: CASSVGTSNSPLHF

D gene: NA
V gene: TRBV4-1
J gene: TRBJ2-1
clone size: NA
CDR3 DNA: TGCGCCAGCAGCCAAGAGAACTACCTTAGCTCCTACAATGAGCAGTTCTTC
CDR3 protein: CASSQENYLSSYNEQFF

D gene: NA
V gene: TRBV29-1
J gene: TRBJ1-1
clone size: NA
CDR3 DNA: TGCAGCGTTGAGCGGGGCTTCGGTGAGGAAGCTTTCTTT
CDR3 protein: CSVERGFGEEAFF

D gene: NA
V gene: TRBV28
J gene: TRBJ1-3
clone size: few
CDR3 DNA: TGTGCCAGCAGTTTATGGGGGGCAAGGGCTGGAAACACCATATATTTT
CDR3 protein: CASSLWGARAGNTIYF

D gene: TRBD1
V gene: TRBV28
J gene: TRBJ1-5
clone size: NA
CDR3 DNA: TGTGCCAGCAGTTTATCAGGGGGGTATCAGCCCCAGCATTTT
CDR3 protein: CASSLSGGYQPQHF

D gene: TRBD1
V gene: TRBV2
J gene: TRBJ1-5
clone size: NA
CDR3 DNA: TGTGCCAGCAGTGGGGACAGGGGCTATAGCAATCAGCCCCAGCATTTT
CDR3 protein: CASSGDRGYSNQPQHF

D gene: NA
V gene: TRBV7-7
J gene: TRBJ2-1
clone size: NA
CDR3 DNA: TGTGCCAGCAGCCTCTCTGGTGGTGAGCAGTTCTTC
CDR3 protein: CASSLSGGEQFF

D gene: TRBD1
V gene: TRBV27
J gene: TRBJ2-1
clone size: few
CDR3 DNA: TGTGCCAGCGGATCCGACAGGGAAAATCAAGACAATGAGCAGTTCTTC
CDR3 protein: CASGSDRENQDNEQFF

D gene: TRBD2
V gene: TRBV6-5
J gene: TRBJ2-5
clone size: NA
CDR3 DNA: TGTGCCAGCGCATGGACTAGCGGATCCCCAGAGACCCAGTACTTC
CDR3 protein: CASAWTSGSPETQYF

D gene: NA
V gene: TRBV4-2
J gene: TRBJ1-3
clone size: NA
CDR3 DNA: TGTGCCAGCAGCCAAGATGAGGGGACTGGAAACACCATATATTTT
CDR3 protein: CASSQDEGTGNTIYF

D gene: TRBD1
V gene: TRBV6-5
J gene: TRBJ1-1
clone size: NA
CDR3 DNA: TGTGCCAGCAGTTACGACAGGGGCACTGAAGCTTTCTTT
CDR3 protein: CASSYDRGTEAFF

D gene: NA
V gene: TRBV12-3/TRBV12-4
J gene: TRBJ1-1
clone size: NA
CDR3 DNA: TGTGCCAGCAGTTTATCAAGCACTGAAGCTTTCTTT
CDR3 protein: CASSLSSTEAFF

D gene: NA
V gene: TRBV6-5
J gene: TRBJ1-1
clone size: NA
CDR3 DNA: TGTGCCAGCAGCCCCCCGAACACTGAAGCTTTCTTT
CDR3 protein: CASSPPNTEAFF

D gene: NA
V gene: TRBV4-1
J gene: TRBJ2-3
clone size: few
CDR3 DNA: TGCGCCAGCAGCCAAGATGTCACAGGGAAATATACGCAGTATTTT
CDR3 protein: CASSQDVTGKYTQYF

D gene: TRBD1
V gene: TRBV25-1
J gene: TRBJ1-1
clone size: NA
CDR3 DNA: TGTGCCAGCAGTGACCCCAGGGGGCCACAAGAAGCTTTCTTT
CDR3 protein: CASSDPRGPQEAFF

D gene: NA
V gene: TRBV28
J gene: TRBJ2-2
clone size: NA
CDR3 DNA: TGTGCCAGCAACAGACCGGGGATCACCGGGGAGCTGTTTTTT
CDR3 protein: CASNRPGITGELFF

D gene: NA
V gene: TRBV5-1
J gene: TRBJ2-1
clone size: NA
CDR3 DNA: TGCGCCAGCAGCTTGGCAGAGGGGTACAATGAGCAGTTCTTC
CDR3 protein: CASSLAEGYNEQFF

D gene: TRBD1
V gene: TRBV5-1
J gene: TRBJ1-4
clone size: NA
CDR3 DNA: TGCGCCAGCAGCGTAAGACAGGGAATTAATGAAAAACTGTTTTTT
CDR3 protein: CASSVRQGINEKLFF

D gene: TRBD2
V gene: TRBV5-1
J gene: TRBJ2-1
clone size: NA
CDR3 DNA: TGCGCCAGCAGCTCGGGGACTAGCCGGTACAATGAGCAGTTCTTC
CDR3 protein: CASSSGTSRYNEQFF

D gene: TRBD1
V gene: TRBV18
J gene: TRBJ1-1
clone size: NA
CDR3 DNA: TGTGCCAGCTCACCAAACAGGGGCACTGAAGCTTTCTTT
CDR3 protein: CASSPNRGTEAFF

D gene: NA
V gene: TRBV7-9
J gene: TRBJ1-1
clone size: NA
CDR3 DNA: TGTGCCAGCAGTCATTCCCTGGGCACTGAAGCTTTCTTT
CDR3 protein: CASSHSLGTEAFF

D gene: TRBD1
V gene: TRBV12-3/TRBV12-4
J gene: TRBJ2-7
clone size: once
CDR3 DNA: TGTGCCAGCAGTTTGCAGGGGGTCAGCGAGCAGTACTTC
CDR3 protein: CASSLQGVSEQYF